The 7 T cell receptor beta chains reported below all come from one sample, sequenced in a study of T-cell memory formation after mild COVID-19. TCRdb called the 5' RACE reads again in MiXCR, with one record for every CDR3 protein. The table lists 300,000 to 350,000 distinct CDR3 sequences, roughly 13% of them singletons. Sequencing input: PBMCs or a T cell subset sorted from them (not recorded which). The receptors originated from a man aged 18 to 29 who had mild COVID-19 (a few samples of this study predate the infection). Cell type and time point are not known.

This chain connects TRBV5-1 to TRBJ2-3, with 9 bases matching TRBD2. Trimming took 4 bases from V and 0 from J; bases not matched to a gene: 6. CDR1 SGHRS and CDR2 YFSETQ come from the germline V gene. The CDR3 runs 16 residues. CDR3 sequence: CASSRSGGTSTDTQYF. Written as DNA, the CDR3 is TGCGCCAGCAGCAGGAGCGGGGGGACTAGCACAGATACGCAGTATTTT.

The chain links TRBV7-2 to TRBJ2-4; 7 bases map to TRBD2. CDR3 length: 15 amino acids. With V trimmed by 5 bases and J by 0 bases, 4 bases remained unmatched. Germline lookup yields CDR1 SGHTA and CDR2 FQGNSA. In DNA, the CDR3 is TGTGCCAGCAGCCCGGGGGGTTTAGCCAAAAACATTCAGTACTTC. Its translation is CASSPGGLAKNIQYF.

This clonotype was detected only a few times. The J gene is TRBJ2-7, the V gene TRBV3-1, with unresolved D. The CDR3 length is 12 residues. The germline V and J ends were trimmed by 3 bases and 7 bases, with 10 bases remaining between them. Per germline, CDR1 LGHDT and CDR2 YNNKEL (reference sequence). CDR3 region: CASSQQAGEQYV. DNA for the CDR3: TGTGCCAGCAGCCAGCAGGCTGGTGAGCAGTACGTC.

This chain links TRBV12-3 or TRBV12-4 with TRBJ1-1; perhaps TRBD1 as D (6 bases). The V end lost 6 bases, the J end lost 7 bases, and 18 bases lay between the germline ends. The CDR3 totals 14 residues. Here the CDR3 reads CASSATGSRGEAFF. The CDR3 coding sequence is TGTGCCAGCAGCGCAACAGGGAGTCGTGGTGAAGCTTTCTTT.

This clonotype was counted between two and nine times. J is TRBJ2-3 and V is TRBV7-6; D tentatively reads TRBD1 or TRBD2 (6 bases each). The CDR3 covers 15 residues. Germline V gene lookup returns CDR1 SGHVS and CDR2 FNYEAQ. Trimming removed 5 bases from V and 8 bases from J, with 20 bases in between. CDR3 bases: TGTGCCAGCAGCGCCAACGGGGGCCCCGTCGGTACGCAGTATTTT. Its protein is CASSANGGPVGTQYF.

Many counts were recorded for this clonotype. CDR3 loop: CASSLKGRDHEQYV. DNA for the CDR3: TGTGCCAGCAGTTTGAAGGGAAGGGATCACGAGCAGTACGTC. The chain carries TRBV12-3 or TRBV12-4 and TRBJ2-7; D remains unclear. Trimming took off 3 bases at V and 5 bases at J, with 14 bases between the two ends. The CDR3 consists of 14 residues.

This rearrangement joins TRBV20-1 to TRBJ2-1; 7 bases map to TRBD1. The CDR3 sequence is 11 residues long. V shed 6 bases, J shed 16 bases, and the junction held 12 bases outside the gene matches. Germline loops: CDR1 DFQATT, CDR2 SNEGSKA (reference sequence). This CDR3 is CSALPGTDPFF. CDR3 nucleotides: TGCAGTGCCTTACCCGGGACAGACCCTTTCTTC.